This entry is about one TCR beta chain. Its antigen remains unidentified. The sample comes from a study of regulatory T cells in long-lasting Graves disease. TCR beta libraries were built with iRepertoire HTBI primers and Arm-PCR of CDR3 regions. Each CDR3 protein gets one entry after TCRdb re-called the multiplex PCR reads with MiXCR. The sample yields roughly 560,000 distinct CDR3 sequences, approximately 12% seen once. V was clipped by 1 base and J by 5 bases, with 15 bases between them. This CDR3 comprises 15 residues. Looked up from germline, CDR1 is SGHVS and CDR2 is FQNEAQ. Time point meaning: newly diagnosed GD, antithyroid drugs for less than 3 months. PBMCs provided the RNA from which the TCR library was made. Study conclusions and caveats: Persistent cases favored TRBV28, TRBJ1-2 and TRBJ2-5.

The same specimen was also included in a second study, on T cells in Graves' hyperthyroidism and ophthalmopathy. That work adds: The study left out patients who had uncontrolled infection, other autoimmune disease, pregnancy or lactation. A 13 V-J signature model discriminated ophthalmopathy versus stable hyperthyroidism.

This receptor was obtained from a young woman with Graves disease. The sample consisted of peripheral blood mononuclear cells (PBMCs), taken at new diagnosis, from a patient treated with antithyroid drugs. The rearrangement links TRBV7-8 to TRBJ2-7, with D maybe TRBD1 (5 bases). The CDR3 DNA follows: TGTGCCAGCAGCTTAGGGGATACAGGATGGGACGAGCAGTACTTC. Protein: CASSLGDTGWDEQYF.